These 18 T cell receptor beta chains were all obtained from the same sample, sequenced in a study of Ad26.COV2.S vaccination and SARS-CoV-2 variants. Assay used: immunoSEQ multiplex PCR; TCRdb lists only in-frame clones, some missing. The data contain some 370,000 clones, roughly four fifths of them seen just once; the ten biggest clones take up 7% to 9.5%. Treatment of the sample: 15 to 20 received Ad26.COV2.S at low or high dose, single or two shots; about 5 received placebo; per-sample allocation not given. Day 63 after the first injection of vaccine or placebo was the sampling time. The material sequenced was peripheral blood, taken in a trial of Ad26.COV2.S vaccine versus placebo. These receptors all stem from a person aged 18-65 years who received the Ad26.COV2.S COVID-19 vaccine or a placebo.

The chain has TRBV12-3 or TRBV12-4 and TRBJ2-3; 7 nucleotides line up with TRBD2. The trim removed 11 bases at V and 3 bases at J, leaving 8 bases unmatched. The CDR3 contains 13 residues. CDR3 nucleotide sequence: TGTGCCGGGTCTAGCGGAGTTACAGATACGCAGTATTTT. It codes for CAGSSGVTDTQYF.

This chain's CDR3 is CASSFINYGYTF. In nucleotides, the CDR3 is TGTGCCAGCAGTTTTATTAACTATGGCTACACCTTC. The rearrangement links TRBV12-3 or TRBV12-4 to TRBJ1-2; D remains ambiguous. The CDR3 consists of 12 residues. The V gene lost 3 bases and the J gene lost 1 base, with 3 bases spanning the gap.

This chain uses TRBV4-1 with TRBJ2-2, with 10 bases that match TRBD1. Germline CDR1 MGHRA, CDR2 YSYEKL. The CDR3 covers 19 residues. Germline trimming cut 1 base from V and 5 bases from J; bases unmatched to any gene: 13. CDR3 residues: CASSQGLDRGTLRTGELFF. In nucleotides, the CDR3 is TGCGCCAGCAGCCAAGGCCTGGACAGGGGGACACTAAGAACCGGGGAGCTGTTTTTT.

The rearrangement links TRBV6-1 to TRBJ2-2; 12 nucleotides align to TRBD1. Unmatched junction bases numbered 7, after V lost 4 bases and J lost 7 bases. The CDR3 covers 16 residues. In germline, CDR1 is MNHNS, CDR2 SASEGT. CDR3 DNA sequence: TGTGCCAGCAGTGTCCGGGACAGGGGGCTTGGCGGGGAGCTGTTTTTT. Its protein is CASSVRDRGLGGELFF.

The chain employs TRBV7-3 and TRBJ2-1; D gene ambiguous. V lost 4 bases, J lost 5 bases, and 12 bases lay in between. The CDR3 runs to 14 residues. Germline V gene lookup returns CDR1 SGHTA and CDR2 FQGTGA. The CDR3 region is CASSSRISDNEQFF. The DNA of the CDR3 is TGTGCCAGCAGCTCCCGTATATCCGACAATGAGCAGTTCTTC. The full variable domain, rest sourced from reference TRBV7-3 and TRBJ2-1, is GAGVSQTPSNKVTEKGKYVELRCDPISGHTALYWYRQSLGQGPEFLIYFQGTGAADDSGLPNDRFFAVRPEGSVSTLKIQRTERGDSAVYLCASSSRISDNEQFFGPGTRLTVL.

The rearrangement links TRBV14 to TRBJ2-7; a weak D match, TRBD1 (6 bases). The CDR3 spans 15 residues. V was pared by 1 base and J by 6 bases, with 16 bases between. Germline CDR1 SGHDN, CDR2 FVKESK. CDR3 coding DNA: TGTGCCAGCAGCCAAGTAGGCAGGGGTCGGGGCGAGCAGTACTTC. Protein product: CASSQVGRGRGEQYF.

The rearrangement uses TRBV29-1 and TRBJ2-7, with D tentatively TRBD1 (5 bases). This CDR3 comprises 14 residues. The V end was cut by 6 bases, the J end by 1 base, with 16 bases between. CDR1 and CDR2 (germline): SQVTM, ANQGSEA. CDR3 sequence (DNA): TGCAGCGTGAGAGTCAGGGCTCCTTCCTACGAGCAGTACTTC. Encoded protein: CSVRVRAPSYEQYF.

This clone showed up just once. The chain uses TRBV6-2 or TRBV6-3 and TRBJ1-5; possible D gene TRBD1, 6 bases. This CDR3 contains 15 residues. Trimming pared 6 bases from V and 2 bases from J, leaving 14 bases between. In germline, CDR1 is MNHEY, CDR2 SVGEGT. CDR3 sequence (DNA): TGTGCCAGCAGCCCCGGGGGGCCCCGCAATCAGCCCCAGCATTTT. This gives the protein CASSPGGPRNQPQHF.

The CDR3 DNA is TGTGCCAGCAGAAACCAGGACAGAAAACTGTTTTTT. This codes for CASRNQDRKLFF. The chain joins TRBV6-6 to TRBJ1-4; TRBD1 is a possible D gene (6 bases). CDR1 MNHNY and CDR2 SVGAGI come from the germline V gene (reference sequence). There are 12 residues in the CDR3. The V end was cut by 6 bases, the J end by 10 bases, with 12 bases between.

The chain combines TRBV6-2 or TRBV6-3 with TRBJ2-1; weak D call: TRBD2 (6 bases). From germline, CDR1 is MNHEY and CDR2 SVGEGT. The V end was cut by 1 base, the J end by 4 bases, with 8 bases between. CDR3 length equals 14 residues. The CDR3: CASSYLGTYNEQFF. CDR3 DNA sequence: TGTGCCAGCAGTTACTTAGGGACTTACAATGAGCAGTTCTTC.

This clone has at least ten counts. CDR3 residues: CASSKTGEYNEQFF. CDR3 coding DNA: TGTGCCAGCAGTAAGACAGGGGAGTACAATGAGCAGTTCTTC. The V gene is TRBV6-4, the J gene TRBJ2-1, with 8 nucleotides matching TRBD1. This CDR3 has 14 amino acids. The ends lost 5 bases at V and 4 bases at J; junction bases unmatched: 4. Germline lookup yields CDR1 MRHNA and CDR2 SNTAGT.

This clone appeared a few times. This rearrangement joins TRBV14 to TRBJ1-1; D unresolved. Germline V gives CDR1 SGHDN, CDR2 FVKESK. The ends were cut back, 5 bases at V and 3 bases at J, with 13 bases in the middle. The CDR3 sequence is 14 residues long. Here the CDR3 reads CASSTRSGDTEAFF. The CDR3 DNA is TGTGCCAGCAGCACCAGGAGTGGGGACACTGAAGCTTTCTTT.

The rearrangement uses TRBV19 and TRBJ2-1; maybe TRBD1 (6 bases). The CDR3 spans 16 residues. V was pared by 1 base and J by 5 bases, with 15 bases between. CDR1 LNHDA and CDR2 SQIVND come from the germline V gene (reference sequence). The CDR3 protein is CASSIGFQGNDNEQFF. The CDR3 DNA sequence: TGTGCCAGTAGTATAGGTTTTCAGGGGAACGACAATGAGCAGTTCTTC.

The genes are TRBV4-1 and TRBJ1-2, with 8 nucleotides matching TRBD1. V was pared by 4 bases and J by 5 bases, with 6 bases of the junction left unmatched. CDR1 is MGHRA, CDR2 YSYEKL, per germline. The CDR3 extends over 14 amino acids. The CDR3 DNA is TGCGCCAGCAGCCCTGACAGGGGTCCATATGGCTACACCTTC. Protein product: CASSPDRGPYGYTF.

V is TRBV9 and J is TRBJ2-1, with 7 bases lining up with TRBD2. J was trimmed by 4 bases and V by 3 bases; bases with no gene match: 4. Germline V gene sequence: CDR1 SGDLS, CDR2 YYNGEE. There are 14 residues in the CDR3. The CDR3 reads CASSAGLVYNEQFF. DNA of the CDR3: TGTGCCAGCAGCGCCGGACTAGTTTACAATGAGCAGTTCTTC.

This rearrangement joins TRBV19 to TRBJ1-1; D not certain. Trimming shortened V by 0 bases and J by 4 bases, and 12 bases separated the two germline ends. Germline CDR1 and CDR2: LNHDA and SQIVND (reference sequence). The CDR3 loop spans 15 amino acids. The CDR3 DNA reads as TGTGCCAGTAGTATAGACGGAGCCAGAGGCACTGAAGCTTTCTTT. Encoded protein: CASSIDGARGTEAFF.

The V call is TRBV18, the J call TRBJ2-7; 11 bases are shared with TRBD2. CDR1 KGHSH and CDR2 LQKENI come from the germline V gene. V lost 4 bases to trimming and J lost 1 base; unmatched junction nucleotides: 6. The CDR3 loop spans 16 amino acids. The CDR3: CASSLNLAGGSYEQYF. In DNA form, the CDR3 reads TGTGCCAGCTCACTTAACCTAGCGGGGGGTTCCTACGAGCAGTACTTC.

CDR3 coding DNA: TGTGCCAGCAGCTTGGGAGGGGCCCCTACCTACGAGCAGTACTTC. Translation gives CASSLGGAPTYEQYF. The rearrangement uses TRBV5-4 and TRBJ2-7; possibly TRBD1 or TRBD2 for D (5 bases each). Germline CDR1 and CDR2: SGHNT and YYREEE (reference sequence). Trimming cost V 0 bases and J 2 bases, with 12 bases left between them. The CDR3 spans 15 residues.